The clone carrying this TCR beta chain was seen at least ten times. This specimen belongs to a study of neurological immune-mediated disorders. Germline values: CDR1 MRHNA, CDR2 SNTAGT. The CDR3 totals 13 residues. Trimming removed 0 bases at V and 4 bases at J, with 3 bases between. A single run covered 15-18 subjects with over 200 million TCR-beta sequences. MiXCR was run by TCRdb on the 5' RACE reads, yielding one entry per CDR3 protein. Among more than 25,000 distinct CDR3 sequences, over 10% were seen once, and the ten largest hold about 5.3%. The sequence came from a woman aged 55-70 years in good health. The sequenced sample was PBMCs. The rearrangement links TRBV6-4 to TRBJ2-2; no definite D call. CDR3: CASSDSTTGELFF. CDR3 in DNA: TGTGCCAGCAGTGACTCAACCACCGGGGAGCTGTTTTTT.